Presented here are 6 T cell receptor beta chains from one specimen sequenced in a study of post-analysis software for immune sequencing data. General study findings and limits: A handful of TRBV segments appeared more often in patients than in controls, and TRBV5-6, TRBV5-1 and TRBV20-1 were among these.

Unique molecular identifiers were carried by the TCR beta cDNA libraries. One entry per CDR3 protein results from TCRdb running MiXCR on the PCR reads. The sample carries 250,000 to 300,000 distinct CDR3 sequences, 30% to 45% recorded once. Their specific antigens are unknown. Sequenced material: blood. These TCRs come from a girl aged 10 to 17 with multiple sclerosis.

This clonotype was detected once. A read error may be the cause here, since a much bigger clone is one base away. The chain is built from TRBV12-3 or TRBV12-4 and TRBJ2-7, with D unresolved. The end of the DNA aligns better with TRBJ2-5, so the J call may be wrong. The CDR3 is 13 amino acids. The CDR3 bases are TGTGCCAGCAGTTTAGGGCTAGGTGGGACCCAGTACTTC. As protein: CASSLGLGGTQYF.

This clonotype was seen many times. This chain uses TRBV20-1 with TRBJ1-6; TRBD1 matches at 7 bases. V shed 5 bases, J shed 7 bases, and the junction held 17 bases outside the gene matches. CDR1 and CDR2 from the germline V gene are DFQATT and SNEGSKA (reference sequence). This CDR3 comprises 17 residues. The CDR3 loop reads CSAPGDTGATLNSPLHF. The CDR3 DNA sequence: TGCAGTGCTCCTGGCGACACAGGGGCCACCCTAAATTCACCCCTCCACTTT.

The chain carries TRBV12-3 or TRBV12-4 and TRBJ2-1; D ambiguous. V was shortened by 2 bases and J by 3 bases, with 2 bases between the two germline ends. The CDR3 is 12 amino acids. Here the CDR3 DNA reads TGTGCCAGCAGTTTAATCTACAATGAGCAGTTCTTC. Protein sequence: CASSLIYNEQFF.

The sample holds many counts of this clonotype. This chain links TRBV7-2 with TRBJ1-5; D not certain. V shed 7 bases and J shed 2 bases, with 18 bases lying between them. This CDR3 contains 16 residues. CDR1 and CDR2 (germline): SGHTA, FQGNSA. The CDR3 is CASTPRSGIGNQPQHF. DNA of the CDR3: TGTGCCAGCACCCCCCGAAGCGGAATTGGCAATCAGCCCCAGCATTTT.

Comments on this clonotype: A much larger clone lies one base from this, so it may be a read error. The V gene is TRBV29-1, the J gene TRBJ1-1; perhaps TRBD1 as D (6 bases). CDR1 and CDR2 from the germline V gene are SQVTM and ANQGSEA. The CDR3 length is 12 residues. V gave up 8 bases and J gave up 3 bases, with 13 bases separating them. CDR3 sequence (DNA): TGCAGCACACAGGGATTGGACACTGAAGCTTTCTTT. Its protein is CSTQGLDTEAFF. The whole variable domain, filled in from reference TRBV29-1 and TRBJ1-1, reads SAVISQKPSRDICQRGTSLTIQCQVDSQVTMMFWYRQQPGQSLTLIATANQGSEATYESGFVIDKFPISRPNLTFSTLTVSNMSPEDSSIYLCSTQGLDTEAFFGQGTRLTVV.

This chain uses TRBV29-1 with TRBJ2-5, with D perhaps TRBD2 (5 bases). The length of the CDR3 is 13 residues. V was clipped by 6 bases and J by 5 bases, with 16 bases between them. In germline, CDR1 is SQVTM, CDR2 ANQGSEA. The DNA of the CDR3 is TGCAGCGTCGACTACGACTCGATCGAGACCCAGTACTTC. It codes for CSVDYDSIETQYF.